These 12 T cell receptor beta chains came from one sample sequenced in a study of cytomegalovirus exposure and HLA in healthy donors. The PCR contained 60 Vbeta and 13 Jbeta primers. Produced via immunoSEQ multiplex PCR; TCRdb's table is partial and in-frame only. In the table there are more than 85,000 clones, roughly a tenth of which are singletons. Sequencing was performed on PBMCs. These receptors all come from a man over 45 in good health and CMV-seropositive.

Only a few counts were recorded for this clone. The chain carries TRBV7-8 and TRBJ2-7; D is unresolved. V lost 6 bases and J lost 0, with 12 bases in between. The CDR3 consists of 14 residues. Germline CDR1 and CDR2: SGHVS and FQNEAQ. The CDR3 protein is CASRTSRSSYEQYF. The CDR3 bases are TGTGCCAGCAGAACTTCTAGGAGCTCCTACGAGCAGTACTTC.

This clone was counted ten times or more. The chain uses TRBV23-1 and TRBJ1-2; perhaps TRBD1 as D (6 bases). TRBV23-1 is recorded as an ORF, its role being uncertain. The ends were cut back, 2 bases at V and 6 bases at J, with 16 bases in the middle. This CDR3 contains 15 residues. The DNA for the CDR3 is TGCGCCAGCAGTCAACTCGGGACACGAAGGGATGGCTACACCTTC. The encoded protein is CASSQLGTRRDGYTF.

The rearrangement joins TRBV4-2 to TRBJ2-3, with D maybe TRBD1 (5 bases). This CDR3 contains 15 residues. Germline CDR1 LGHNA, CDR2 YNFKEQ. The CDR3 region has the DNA TGTGCTTCAGCAAATCCAGGGTACGGCACAGATACGCAGTATTTT. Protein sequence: CASANPGYGTDTQYF.

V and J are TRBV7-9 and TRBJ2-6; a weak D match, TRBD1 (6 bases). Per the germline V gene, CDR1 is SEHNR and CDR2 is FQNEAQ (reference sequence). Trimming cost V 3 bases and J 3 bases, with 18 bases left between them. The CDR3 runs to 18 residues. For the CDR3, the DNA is TGTGCCAGCAGCTTTCGACAGGTCATAGGGGTTGGGGCCAACGTCCTGACTTTC. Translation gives CASSFRQVIGVGANVLTF.

As DNA, the CDR3 is TGCAGCGTCCATCAAATCGGGACAGCAGGGGAAAAACTGTTTTTT. Translated: CSVHQIGTAGEKLFF. The chain couples TRBV29-1 to TRBJ1-4, with 7 bases fitting TRBD1. Germline loops: CDR1 SQVTM, CDR2 ANQGSEA. The CDR3 runs to 15 residues. The junction had 15 bases not matched to a gene; V was cut back by 6 bases and J by 8 bases.

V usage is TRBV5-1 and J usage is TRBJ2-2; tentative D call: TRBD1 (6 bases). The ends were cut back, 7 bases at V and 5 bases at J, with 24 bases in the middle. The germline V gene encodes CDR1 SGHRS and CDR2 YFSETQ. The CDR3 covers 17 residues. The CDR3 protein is CASRYRAGQARTGELFF. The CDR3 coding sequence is TGCGCCAGCCGATACAGGGCTGGCCAAGCACGGACCGGGGAGCTGTTTTTT.

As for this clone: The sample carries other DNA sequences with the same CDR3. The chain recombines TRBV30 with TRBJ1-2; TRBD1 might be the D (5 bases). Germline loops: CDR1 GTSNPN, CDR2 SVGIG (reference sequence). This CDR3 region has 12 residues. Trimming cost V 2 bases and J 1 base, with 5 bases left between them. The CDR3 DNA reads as TGTGCCTGGAGTCAGGGTAACTATGGCTACACCTTC. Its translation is CAWSQGNYGYTF.

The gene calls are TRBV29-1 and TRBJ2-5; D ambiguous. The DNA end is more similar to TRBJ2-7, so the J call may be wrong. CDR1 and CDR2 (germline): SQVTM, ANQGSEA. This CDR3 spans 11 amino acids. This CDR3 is CSVEEGYEQYF. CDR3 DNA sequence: TGCAGCGTTGAAGAGGGCTACGAGCAGTACTTC.

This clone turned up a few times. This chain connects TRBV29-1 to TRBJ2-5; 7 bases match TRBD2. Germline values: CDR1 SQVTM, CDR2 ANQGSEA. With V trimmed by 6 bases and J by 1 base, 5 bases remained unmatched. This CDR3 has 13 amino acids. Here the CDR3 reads CSVSSGGQETQYF. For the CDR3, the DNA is TGCAGCGTCTCTAGCGGAGGCCAAGAGACCCAGTACTTC.

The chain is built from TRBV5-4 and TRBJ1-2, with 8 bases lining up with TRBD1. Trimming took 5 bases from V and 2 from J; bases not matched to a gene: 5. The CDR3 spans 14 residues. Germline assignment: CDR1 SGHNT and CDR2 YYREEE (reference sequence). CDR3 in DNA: TGTGCCAGCAGGCCCTGGACAGGGAACTATGGCTACACCTTC. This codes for CASRPWTGNYGYTF. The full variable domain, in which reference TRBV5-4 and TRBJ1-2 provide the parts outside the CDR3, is ETGVTQSPTHLIKTRGQQVTLRCSSQSGHNTVSWYQQALGQGPQFIFQYYREEENGRGNFPPRFSGLQFPNYSSELNVNALELDDSALYLCASRPWTGNYGYTFGSGTRLTVV.

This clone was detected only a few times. The CDR3 is CASSQDLGSSGRGEETQYF. The CDR3 DNA reads as TGTGCCAGCAGCCAAGATCTCGGTAGTAGCGGGAGAGGTGAGGAGACCCAGTACTTC. The chain has TRBV4-2 and TRBJ2-5, with 9 bases that match TRBD2. Germline V gives CDR1 LGHNA, CDR2 YNFKEQ. J lost 5 bases, V lost 0 bases, and 16 bases had no gene match. The CDR3 length is 19 residues.

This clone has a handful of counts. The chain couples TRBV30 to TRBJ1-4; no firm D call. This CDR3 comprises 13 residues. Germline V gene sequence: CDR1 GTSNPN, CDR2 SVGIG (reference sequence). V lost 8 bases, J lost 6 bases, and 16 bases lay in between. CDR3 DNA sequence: TGTGCCGGACGGGGAAATAACTATGAAAAACTGTTTTTT. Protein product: CAGRGNNYEKLFF.